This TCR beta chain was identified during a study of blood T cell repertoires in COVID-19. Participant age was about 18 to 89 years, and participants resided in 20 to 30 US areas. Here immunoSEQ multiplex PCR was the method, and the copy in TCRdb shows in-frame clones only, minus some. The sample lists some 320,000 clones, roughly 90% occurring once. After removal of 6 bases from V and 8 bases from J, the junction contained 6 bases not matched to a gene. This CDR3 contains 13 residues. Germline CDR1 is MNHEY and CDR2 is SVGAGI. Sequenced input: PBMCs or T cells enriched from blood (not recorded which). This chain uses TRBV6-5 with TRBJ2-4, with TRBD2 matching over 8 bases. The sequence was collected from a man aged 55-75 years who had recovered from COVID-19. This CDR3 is CASRYSGGDIQYF. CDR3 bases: TGTGCCAGCAGATACAGCGGGGGAGACATTCAGTACTTC.